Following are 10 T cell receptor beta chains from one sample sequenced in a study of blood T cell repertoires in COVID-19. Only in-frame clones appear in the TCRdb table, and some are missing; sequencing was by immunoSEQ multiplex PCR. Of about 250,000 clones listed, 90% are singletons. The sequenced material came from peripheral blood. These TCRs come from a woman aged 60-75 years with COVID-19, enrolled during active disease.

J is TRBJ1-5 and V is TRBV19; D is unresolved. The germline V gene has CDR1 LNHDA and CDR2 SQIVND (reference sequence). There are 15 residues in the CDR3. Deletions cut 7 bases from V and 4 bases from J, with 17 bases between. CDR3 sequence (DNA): TGTGCCAGTACCCCGTCGGGGAATCTAAATCAGCCCCAGCATTTT. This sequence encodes CASTPSGNLNQPQHF.

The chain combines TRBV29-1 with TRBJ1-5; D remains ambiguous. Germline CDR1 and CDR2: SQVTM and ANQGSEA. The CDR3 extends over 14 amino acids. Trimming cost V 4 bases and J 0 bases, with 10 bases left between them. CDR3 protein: CSVVVESSNQPQHF. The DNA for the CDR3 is TGCAGCGTTGTGGTCGAGAGTAGCAATCAGCCCCAGCATTTT.

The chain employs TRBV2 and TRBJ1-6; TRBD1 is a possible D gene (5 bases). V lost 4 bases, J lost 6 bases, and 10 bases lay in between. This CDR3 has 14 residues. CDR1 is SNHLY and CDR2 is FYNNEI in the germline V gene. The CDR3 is CASSAGFGNSPLHF. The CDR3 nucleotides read TGTGCCAGCAGTGCAGGGTTTGGTAATTCACCCCTCCACTTT.

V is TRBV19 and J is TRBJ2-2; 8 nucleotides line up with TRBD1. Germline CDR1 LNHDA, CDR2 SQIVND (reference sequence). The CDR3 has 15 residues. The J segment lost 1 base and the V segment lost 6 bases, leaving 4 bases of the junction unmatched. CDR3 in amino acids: CASRLDRGNTGELFF. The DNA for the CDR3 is TGTGCCAGTAGGCTAGACAGGGGGAACACCGGGGAGCTGTTTTTT.

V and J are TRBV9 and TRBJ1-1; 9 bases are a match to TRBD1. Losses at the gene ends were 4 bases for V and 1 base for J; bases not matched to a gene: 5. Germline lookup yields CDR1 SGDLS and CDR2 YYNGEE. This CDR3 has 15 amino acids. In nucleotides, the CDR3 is TGTGCCAGCAGCCCCCGGACAGGGGAGAACACTGAAGCTTTCTTT. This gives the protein CASSPRTGENTEAFF.

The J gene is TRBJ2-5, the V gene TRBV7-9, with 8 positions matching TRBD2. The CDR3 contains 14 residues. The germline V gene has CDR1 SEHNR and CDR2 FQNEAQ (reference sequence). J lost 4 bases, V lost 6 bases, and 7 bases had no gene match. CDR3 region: CASSSGGGRETQYF. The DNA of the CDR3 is TGTGCCAGCAGTTCCGGGGGGGGGCGAGAGACCCAGTACTTC.

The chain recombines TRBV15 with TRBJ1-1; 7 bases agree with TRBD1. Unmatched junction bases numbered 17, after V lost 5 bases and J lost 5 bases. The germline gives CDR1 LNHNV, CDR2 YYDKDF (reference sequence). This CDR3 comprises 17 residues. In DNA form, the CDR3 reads TGTGCCACCAGCCCTACGCGAGGTGACCCGACAGGGACTGAAGCTTTCTTT. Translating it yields CATSPTRGDPTGTEAFF.

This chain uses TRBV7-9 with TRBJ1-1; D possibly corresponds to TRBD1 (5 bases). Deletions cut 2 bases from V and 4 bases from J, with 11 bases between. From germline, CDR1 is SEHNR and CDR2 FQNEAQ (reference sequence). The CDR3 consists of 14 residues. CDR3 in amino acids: CASSLWTPTTEAFF. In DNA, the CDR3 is TGTGCCAGCAGCTTATGGACACCCACCACTGAAGCTTTCTTT.

CDR3 loop: CASSPPQGTMNTEAFF. CDR3 bases: TGTGCCAGCAGCCCACCACAGGGTACTATGAACACTGAAGCTTTCTTT. The chain uses TRBV7-2 and TRBJ1-1; D might be TRBD1 (6 bases). Germline-derived CDR1 and CDR2 are SGHTA and FQGNSA. The CDR3 runs 16 residues. Trimming stripped 5 bases from V and 0 bases from J, with 16 bases between.

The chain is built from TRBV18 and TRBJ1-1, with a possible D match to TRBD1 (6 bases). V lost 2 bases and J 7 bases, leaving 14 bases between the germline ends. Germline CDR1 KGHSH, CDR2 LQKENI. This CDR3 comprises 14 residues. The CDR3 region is CASSPSQGWVEAFF. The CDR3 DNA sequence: TGTGCCAGCTCACCATCACAGGGTTGGGTTGAAGCTTTCTTT.